What follows is one T cell receptor (beta chain) and its context. No antigen is known for it. One base away there is no much larger clone; base qualities are not given. Using the deep immunoSEQ assay, TCR CDR3 regions were amplified from genomic DNA by multiplex PCR. For each cell subset, the extracted genomic DNA was distributed evenly across all wells of several immunoSEQ 96-well plates, and each plate served as one replicate. For sorted subsets, each replicate PCR was loaded with 200 ng genomic DNA, equivalent to roughly 30,000 T cell genomes. Purified libraries were measured with a Qubit 3.0 fluorometer, size-checked on a Bioanalyzer 2100, and measured again with the KAPA Library Quantification kit. Each immunoSEQ 96-well plate was sequenced on its own single-read 150-cycle Illumina NextSeq 550 flow cell. The study's own analysis went as follows. Because the immunoSEQ output held only junctional sequences and lacked quality scores, the filtering could not match the filtering applied to full-length reads. Sequences were annotated with PyIR, a Python wrapper for IgBLAST v1.9, and V/J genes and CDR3 were assigned using IMGT germline references. Reads with weak V/J assignments (E-value above 1e-6), missing CDR3, stop codons, out-of-frame junctions, or ambiguous translated residues were removed. V3J clonotypes were defined by identical inferred V gene, J gene, and CDR3 amino acid sequence. The percentage overlap between two repertoires was calculated by dividing the number of shared unique clonotypes by the size of the smaller repertoire. Repertoire richness was assessed with RTK rarefaction, the Chao1 estimator, and Recon v2.1 estimates of unobserved clonotypes. Generation probabilities for all TCRbeta clonotypes obtained by the gDNA method from several donors were computed using OLGA. Entries here come from immuneACCESS through TCRdb and include only in-frame sequences with V and J called. Some clones fail to appear in such tables; in the studies checked, an unresolved V gene covers under half of the shortfall, and the cause of the remainder is unknown. V, J and clone size reflect that table, while D and trimming were determined from the DNA. This sample holds some 790,000 clones; over 55% were observed only once. Of the sample, around 1.7% falls within the top ten clones.

These data come from a study of shared clonotypes between healthy human individuals (TCRdb year 2020). Regarding the study in general: The cohort included three men and a couple of women between 18 and 49 years of age. For each donor, CD4 naive and CD4 memory were each run on three plates, CD8 naive on two plates, and CD8 memory on one plate. To estimate repertoire size and how much clonotypes are shared between individuals, the study performed deep sequencing of blood TCR repertoires from roughly five healthy adults. Libraries were prepared and TCR repertoires were sequenced by different laboratories using diverse techniques, in order to increase sequencing depth and limit assay-specific biases. Per donor, leukapheresis produced somewhere between about 0.85 and 8.9 billion PBMCs.

Healthy HIV-negative adults with no recently reported acute infections or vaccinations were included as donors. Only Caucasian adults living in Nashville, Tennessee, USA were represented among the donors. CD4+ T cells were enriched through magnetic negative selection, after which naive cells were positively selected on CD45RA and the remaining negative fraction served as the memory subset. Blood was obtained by leukapheresis, after which PBMCs were separated by Ficoll-Histopaque density gradient centrifugation and cryopreserved in liquid nitrogen vapor phase. Purity and quantity of every magnetically sorted T cell population were checked by analytical flow cytometry. From each sorted fraction, genomic DNA was isolated and quantified by UV absorbance on a Nanodrop 2000c. Broader findings and caveats from the paper: Pairwise subsampling indicated that sequencing depth was expected to affect the degree of clonotype sharing among donors. Naive subsets generally had larger estimated clonotype richness than memory subsets. Higher generation probabilities were observed for clonotypes shared by all four sorted-subset donors than for non-shared clonotypes. About 4.5% of naive CD4, 3% to 3.5% of naive CD8, approximately 2.2% of memory CD4, and about 0.4% of memory CD8 clonotypes were shared across a handful of donors. Only blood was sampled, and tissue TCR repertoires likely differ from those in blood. Because the study included a small number of donors, the genetic and exposure-history diversity represented was limited. Rarefaction of sorted-subset datasets indicated incomplete sequencing despite the large sequencing depth.

The receptor comes from a woman aged 25 to 45 in good health. The sequencing input was memory CD4+ T cells sorted from blood. Per the publication, the cell subset or site label means: CD45RA-negative fraction.

The CDR3 corresponds to CASSLGVRVTYNEQFF. The DNA sequence reads TGTGCCAGCAGTTTGGGCGTCAGGGTAACCTACAATGAGCAGTTCTTC. The chain couples TRBV28 to TRBJ2-1; the D gene is possibly TRBD1, with 5 bases matching. Taken from the germline V gene, the CDR1 and CDR2 loops are MDHEN and SYDVKM. Spanning cysteine to phenylalanine, the CDR3 consists of 16 amino acids. The read is trimmed to its CDR3 DNA, 48 bases read in frame from base 1. The junction carries 14 bases between V and J, which are trimmed by 3 bases and 2 bases respectively.